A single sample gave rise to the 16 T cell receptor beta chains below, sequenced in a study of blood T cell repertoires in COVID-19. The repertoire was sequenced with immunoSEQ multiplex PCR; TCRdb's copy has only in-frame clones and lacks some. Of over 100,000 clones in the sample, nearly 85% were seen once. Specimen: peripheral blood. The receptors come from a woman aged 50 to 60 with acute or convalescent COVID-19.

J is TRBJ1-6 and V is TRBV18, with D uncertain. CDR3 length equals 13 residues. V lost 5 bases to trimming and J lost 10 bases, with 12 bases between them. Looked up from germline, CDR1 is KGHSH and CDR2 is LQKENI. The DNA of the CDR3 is TGTGCCAGCTCAACTGAAACGAGCTCACCCCTCCACTTT. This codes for CASSTETSSPLHF. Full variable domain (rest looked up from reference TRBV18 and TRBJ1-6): NAGVMQNPRHLVRRRGQEARLRCSPMKGHSHVYWYRQLPEEGLKFMVYLQKENIIDESGMPKERFSAEFPKEGPSILRIQQVVRGDSAAYFCASSTETSSPLHFGNGTRLTVT.

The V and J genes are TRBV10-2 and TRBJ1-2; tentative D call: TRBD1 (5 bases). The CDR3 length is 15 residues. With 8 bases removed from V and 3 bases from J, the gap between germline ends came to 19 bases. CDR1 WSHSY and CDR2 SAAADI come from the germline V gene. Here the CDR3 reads CASRPRPSTDYGYTF. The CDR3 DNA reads TGCGCCAGCCGCCCCCGACCCTCGACAGACTATGGCTACACCTTC.

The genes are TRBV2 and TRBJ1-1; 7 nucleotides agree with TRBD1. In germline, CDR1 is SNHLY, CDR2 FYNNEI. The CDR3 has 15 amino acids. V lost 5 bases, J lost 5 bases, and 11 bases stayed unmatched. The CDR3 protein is CASSSRQGSGTEAFF. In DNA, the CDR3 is TGTGCCAGCAGTTCCCGACAGGGCTCGGGGACTGAAGCTTTCTTT.

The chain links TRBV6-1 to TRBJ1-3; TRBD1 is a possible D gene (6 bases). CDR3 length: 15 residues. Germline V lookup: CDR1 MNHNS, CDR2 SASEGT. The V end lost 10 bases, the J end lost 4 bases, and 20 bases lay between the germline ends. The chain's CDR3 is CATMDRGALGNTIYF. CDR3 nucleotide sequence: TGTGCCACCATGGACAGAGGGGCTCTGGGAAACACCATATATTTT.

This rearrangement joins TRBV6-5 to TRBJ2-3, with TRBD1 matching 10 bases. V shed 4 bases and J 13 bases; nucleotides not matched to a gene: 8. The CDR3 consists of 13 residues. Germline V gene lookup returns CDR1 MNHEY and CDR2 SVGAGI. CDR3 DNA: TGTGCCAGCAGTTCTACCGGGACAGGGGAGAAGTATTTT. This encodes CASSSTGTGEKYF.

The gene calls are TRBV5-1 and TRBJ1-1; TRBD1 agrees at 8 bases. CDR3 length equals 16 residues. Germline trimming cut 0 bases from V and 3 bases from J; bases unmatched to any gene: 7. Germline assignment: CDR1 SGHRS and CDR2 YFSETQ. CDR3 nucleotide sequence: TGCGCCAGCAGCTTGGGGACAGGGTTTCGGGACACTGAAGCTTTCTTT. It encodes CASSLGTGFRDTEAFF. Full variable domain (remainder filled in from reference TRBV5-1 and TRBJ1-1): KAGVTQTPRYLIKTRGQQVTLSCSPISGHRSVSWYQQTPGQGLQFLFEYFSETQRNKGNFPGRFSGRQFSNSRSEMNVSTLELGDSALYLCASSLGTGFRDTEAFFGQGTRLTVV.

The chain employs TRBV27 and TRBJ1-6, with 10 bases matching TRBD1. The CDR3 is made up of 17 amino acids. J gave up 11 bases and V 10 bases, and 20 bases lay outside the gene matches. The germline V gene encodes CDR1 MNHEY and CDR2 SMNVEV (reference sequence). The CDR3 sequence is CATRTFLAGTGVTPLHF. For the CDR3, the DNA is TGTGCCACCCGTACCTTCCTAGCCGGGACAGGGGTGACACCCCTCCACTTT.

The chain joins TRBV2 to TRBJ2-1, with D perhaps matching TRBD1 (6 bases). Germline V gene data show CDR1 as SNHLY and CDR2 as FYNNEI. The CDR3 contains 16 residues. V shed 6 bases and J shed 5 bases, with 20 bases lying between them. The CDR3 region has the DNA TGTGCCAGCAGGGATCCCCGCAGGGGTGAAAACAATGAGCAGTTCTTC. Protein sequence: CASRDPRRGENNEQFF.

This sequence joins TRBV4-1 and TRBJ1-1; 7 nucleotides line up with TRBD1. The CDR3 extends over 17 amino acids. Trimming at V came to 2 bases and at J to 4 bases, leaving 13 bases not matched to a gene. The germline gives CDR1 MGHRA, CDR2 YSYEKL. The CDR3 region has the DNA TGCGCCAGCAGCCAACCGACAGGGCCGGCTGGGGGCACTGAAGCTTTCTTT. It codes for CASSQPTGPAGGTEAFF.

CDR3 bases: TGTGCCAGCAGCCAAAACGGACAGTTTTCACCCCTCCACTTT. Translating gives CASSQNGQFSPLHF. The rearrangement uses TRBV3-1 (or the pseudogene TRBV3-2) and TRBJ1-6; D is perhaps TRBD1 (6 bases). Germline V gene sequence: CDR1 LGHDT, CDR2 YNNKEL (reference sequence). Trimming shortened V by 2 bases and J by 9 bases, and 11 bases separated the two germline ends. The CDR3 contains 14 residues.

The CDR3: CASSRGYSEAFF. CDR3 coding DNA: TGTGCCAGCAGTAGGGGTTATTCTGAAGCTTTCTTT. J is TRBJ1-1 and V is TRBV6-2 or TRBV6-3, with a tentative D call TRBD1 (5 bases). Trimming took 5 bases from V and 6 from J, leaving 10 bases between them. The CDR3 spans 12 residues. CDR1 is MNHEY and CDR2 is SVGEGT in the germline V gene.

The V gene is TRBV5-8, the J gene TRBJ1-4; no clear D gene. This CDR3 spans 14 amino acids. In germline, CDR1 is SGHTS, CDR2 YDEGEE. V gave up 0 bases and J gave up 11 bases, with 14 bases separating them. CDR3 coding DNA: TGTGCCAGCAGCTTGGCCATGTCGGGGTCCAAACTGTTTTTT. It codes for CASSLAMSGSKLFF. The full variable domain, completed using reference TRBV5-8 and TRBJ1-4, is EAGVTQSPTHLIKTRGQQATLRCSPISGHTSVYWYQQALGLGLQFLLWYDEGEERNRGNFPPRFSGRQFPNYSSELNVNALELEDSALYLCASSLAMSGSKLFFGSGTQLSVL.

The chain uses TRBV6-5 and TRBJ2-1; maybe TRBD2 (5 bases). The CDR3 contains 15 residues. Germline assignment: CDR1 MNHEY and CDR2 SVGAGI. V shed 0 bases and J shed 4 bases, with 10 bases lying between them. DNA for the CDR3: TGTGCCAGCAGTTACTCAGGAGGATCTTACAATGAGCAGTTCTTC. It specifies CASSYSGGSYNEQFF.

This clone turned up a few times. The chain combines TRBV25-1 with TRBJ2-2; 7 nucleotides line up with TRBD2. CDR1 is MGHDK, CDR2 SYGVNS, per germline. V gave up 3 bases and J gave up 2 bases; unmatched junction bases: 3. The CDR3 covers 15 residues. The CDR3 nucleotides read TGTGCCAGCAGTGAGGGGGGGTTCAACACCGGGGAGCTGTTTTTT. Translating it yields CASSEGGFNTGELFF. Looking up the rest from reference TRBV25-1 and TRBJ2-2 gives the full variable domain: EADIYQTPRYLVIGTGKKITLECSQTMGHDKMYWYQQDPGMELHLIHYSYGVNSTEKGDLSSESTVSRIRTEHFPLTLESARPSHTSQYLCASSEGGFNTGELFFGEGSRLTVL.

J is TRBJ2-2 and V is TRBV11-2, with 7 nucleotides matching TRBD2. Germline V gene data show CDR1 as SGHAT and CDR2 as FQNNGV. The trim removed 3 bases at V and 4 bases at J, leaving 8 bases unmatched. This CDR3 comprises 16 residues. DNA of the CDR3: TGTGCCAGCAGCTTTGTCCAGCGGGACCCCACCGGGGAGCTGTTTTTT. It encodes CASSFVQRDPTGELFF.

The CDR3 sequence: CASSDREKGYTF. The CDR3 DNA sequence: TGTGCCAGCAGTGACAGGGAGAAAGGCTACACCTTC. V is TRBV28 and J is TRBJ1-2; the match to TRBD1 covers 7 bases. There are 12 residues in the CDR3. Germline values: CDR1 MDHEN, CDR2 SYDVKM. The J segment lost 8 bases and the V segment lost 5 bases, leaving 5 bases of the junction unmatched.